This T cell receptor (beta chain) was profiled in a study of blood T cell repertoires in COVID-19. This clone was observed a handful of times. CDR1 SGHRS and CDR2 YFSETQ come from the germline V gene. The V segment lost 0 bases and the J segment 4 bases; nucleotides outside the gene matches: 6. The CDR3 is 16 residues long. The repertoire was sequenced with immunoSEQ multiplex PCR; TCRdb's copy has only in-frame clones and lacks some. The data hold 130,000 to 150,000 clones, with about 86% observed a single time. The chain employs TRBV5-1 and TRBJ1-2, with 10 bases lining up with TRBD1. The receptor was isolated from a woman aged 40 to 55 with acute or convalescent COVID-19. The sample taken for sequencing was peripheral blood. The CDR3 region is CASSLEGDRGGYGYTF. CDR3 bases: TGCGCCAGCAGCTTGGAAGGGGACAGGGGAGGCTATGGCTACACCTTC. The full variable domain, completed using reference TRBV5-1 and TRBJ1-2, is KAGVTQTPRYLIKTRGQQVTLSCSPISGHRSVSWYQQTPGQGLQFLFEYFSETQRNKGNFPGRFSGRQFSNSRSEMNVSTLELGDSALYLCASSLEGDRGGYGYTFGSGTRLTVV.